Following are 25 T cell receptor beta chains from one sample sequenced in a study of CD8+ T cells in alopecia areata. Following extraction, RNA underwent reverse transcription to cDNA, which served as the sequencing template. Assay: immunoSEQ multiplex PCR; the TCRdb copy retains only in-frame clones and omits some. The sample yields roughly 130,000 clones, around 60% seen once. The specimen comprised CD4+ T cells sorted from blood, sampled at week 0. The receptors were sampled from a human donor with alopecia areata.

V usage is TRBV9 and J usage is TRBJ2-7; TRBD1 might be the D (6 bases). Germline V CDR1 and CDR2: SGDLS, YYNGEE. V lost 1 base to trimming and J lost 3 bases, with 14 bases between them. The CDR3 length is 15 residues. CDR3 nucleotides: TGTGCCAGCAGCGTATCCCCACAGGGTGGCTACGAGCAGTACTTC. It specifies CASSVSPQGGYEQYF.

The CDR3 reads CASSRRDGRPPEAFF. In DNA form, the CDR3 reads TGCGCCAGCAGCCGACGGGACGGTAGACCACCTGAAGCTTTCTTT. The chain is built from TRBV5-1 and TRBJ1-1, with TRBD1 as a possible D gene (5 bases). This CDR3 is 15 amino acids long. The V end lost 4 bases, the J end lost 6 bases, and 19 bases lay between the germline ends. Germline assignment: CDR1 SGHRS and CDR2 YFSETQ.

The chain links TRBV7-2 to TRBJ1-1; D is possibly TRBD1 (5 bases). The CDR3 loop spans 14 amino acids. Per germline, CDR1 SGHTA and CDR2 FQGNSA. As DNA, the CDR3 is TGTGCACCCCGCCCGAAGACAGTGAACACTGAAGCTTTCTTT. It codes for CAPRPKTVNTEAFF.

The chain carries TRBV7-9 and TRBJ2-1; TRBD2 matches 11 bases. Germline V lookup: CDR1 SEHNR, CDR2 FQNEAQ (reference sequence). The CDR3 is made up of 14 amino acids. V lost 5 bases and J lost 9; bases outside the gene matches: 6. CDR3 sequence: CASSLPGLAVEQFF. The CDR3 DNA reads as TGTGCCAGCAGCCTTCCGGGACTAGCGGTTGAGCAGTTCTTC.

The CDR3 loop reads CASSAGLASEQYF. CDR3 sequence (DNA): TGTGCCAGCAGCGCCGGACTCGCTTCCGAGCAGTACTTC. The V call is TRBV7-2, the J call TRBJ2-7; D may be TRBD2 (5 bases). There are 13 residues in the CDR3. CDR1 and CDR2 (germline): SGHTA, FQGNSA. Trimming stripped 5 bases from V and 6 bases from J, with 14 bases between.

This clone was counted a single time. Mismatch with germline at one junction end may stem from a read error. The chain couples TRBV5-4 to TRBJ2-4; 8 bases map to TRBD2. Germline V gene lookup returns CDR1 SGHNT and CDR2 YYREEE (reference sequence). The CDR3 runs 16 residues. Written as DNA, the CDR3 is TGCGCCAGCAGCCCAGGACTAGCCGTCGCCAAAAACATTCAGTACTTC. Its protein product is CASSPGLAVAKNIQYF.

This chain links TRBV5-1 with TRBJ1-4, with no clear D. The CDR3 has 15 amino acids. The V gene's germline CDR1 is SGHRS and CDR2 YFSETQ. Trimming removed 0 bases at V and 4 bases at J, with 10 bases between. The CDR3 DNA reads TGCGCCAGCAGCTTGGAATTAGGCCTTAATGAAAAACTGTTTTTT. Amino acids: CASSLELGLNEKLFF.

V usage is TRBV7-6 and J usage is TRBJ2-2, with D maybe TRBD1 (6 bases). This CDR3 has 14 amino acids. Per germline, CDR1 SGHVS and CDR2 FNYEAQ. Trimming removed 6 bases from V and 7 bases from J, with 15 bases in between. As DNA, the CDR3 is TGTGCCAGCAGGGGGGCACAACTGGACGGGGAGCTGTTTTTT. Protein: CASRGAQLDGELFF.

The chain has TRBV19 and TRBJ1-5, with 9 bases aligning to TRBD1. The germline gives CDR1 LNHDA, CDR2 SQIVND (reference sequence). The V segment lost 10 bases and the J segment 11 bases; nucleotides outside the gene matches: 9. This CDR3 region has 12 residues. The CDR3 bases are TGTGCCACCGGACAGGGGAGATGGGCCCAGCATTTT. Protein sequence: CATGQGRWAQHF.

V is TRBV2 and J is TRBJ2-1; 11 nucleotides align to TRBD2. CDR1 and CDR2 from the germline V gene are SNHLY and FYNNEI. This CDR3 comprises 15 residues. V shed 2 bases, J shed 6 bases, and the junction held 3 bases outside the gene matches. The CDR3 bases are TGTGCCAGCAGTGAACTACTAGCGGGGGCCAATGAGCAGTTCTTC. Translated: CASSELLAGANEQFF.

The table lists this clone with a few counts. As DNA, the CDR3 is TGTGCCAGCAGCTTGATCAACACTTACAATGAGCAGTTCTTC. It is translated as CASSLINTYNEQFF. The chain couples TRBV5-6 to TRBJ2-1, with D uncertain. Between the trimmed V and J ends, which lost 1 base and 4 bases, there was a span of 9 bases. CDR3 size: 14 residues. The V gene's germline CDR1 is SGHDT and CDR2 YYEEEE.

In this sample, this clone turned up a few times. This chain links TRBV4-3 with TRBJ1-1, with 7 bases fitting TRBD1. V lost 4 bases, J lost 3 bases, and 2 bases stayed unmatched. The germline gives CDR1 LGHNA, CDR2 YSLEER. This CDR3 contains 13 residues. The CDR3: CASSPQGDTEAFF. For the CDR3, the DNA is TGCGCCAGCAGCCCTCAGGGGGACACTGAAGCTTTCTTT.

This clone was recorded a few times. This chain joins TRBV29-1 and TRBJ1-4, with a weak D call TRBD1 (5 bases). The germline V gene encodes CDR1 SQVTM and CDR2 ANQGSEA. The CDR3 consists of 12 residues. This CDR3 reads CATAGVGEKLFF. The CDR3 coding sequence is TGCGCGACGGCGGGGGTGGGAGAAAAACTGTTTTTT.

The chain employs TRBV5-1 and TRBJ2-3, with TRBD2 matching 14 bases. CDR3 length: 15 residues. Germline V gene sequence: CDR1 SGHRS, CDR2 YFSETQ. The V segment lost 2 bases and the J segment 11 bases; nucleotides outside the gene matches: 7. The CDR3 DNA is TGCGCCAGCAGCTTTGGGACTAGCGGGAGTCTCATGCAGTATTTT. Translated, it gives CASSFGTSGSLMQYF.

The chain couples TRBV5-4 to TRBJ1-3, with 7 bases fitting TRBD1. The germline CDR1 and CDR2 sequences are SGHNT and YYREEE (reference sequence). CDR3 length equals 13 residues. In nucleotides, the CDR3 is TGTGGGACAGGAGATCGCTCTGGAAACACCATATATTTT. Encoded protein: CGTGDRSGNTIYF.

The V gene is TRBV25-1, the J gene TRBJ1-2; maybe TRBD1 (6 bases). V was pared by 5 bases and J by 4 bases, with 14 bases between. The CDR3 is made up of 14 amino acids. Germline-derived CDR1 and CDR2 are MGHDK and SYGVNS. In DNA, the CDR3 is TGTGCCAGCAGTTTTTGGGGGCAGGGCTATGGCTACACCTTC. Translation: CASSFWGQGYGYTF.

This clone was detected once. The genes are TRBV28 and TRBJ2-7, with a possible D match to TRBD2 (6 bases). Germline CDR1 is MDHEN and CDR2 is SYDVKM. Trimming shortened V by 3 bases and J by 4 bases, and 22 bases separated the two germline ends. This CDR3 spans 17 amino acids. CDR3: CASSLSAGPQSRYEQYF. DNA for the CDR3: TGTGCCAGCAGTTTGAGCGCGGGACCACAGAGCCGGTACGAGCAGTACTTC.

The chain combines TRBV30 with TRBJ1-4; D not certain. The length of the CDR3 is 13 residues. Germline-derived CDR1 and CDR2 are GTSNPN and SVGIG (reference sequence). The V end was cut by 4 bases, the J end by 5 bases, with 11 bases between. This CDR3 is CAWTHAVNEKLFF. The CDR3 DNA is TGTGCCTGGACACATGCGGTGAATGAAAAACTGTTTTTT.

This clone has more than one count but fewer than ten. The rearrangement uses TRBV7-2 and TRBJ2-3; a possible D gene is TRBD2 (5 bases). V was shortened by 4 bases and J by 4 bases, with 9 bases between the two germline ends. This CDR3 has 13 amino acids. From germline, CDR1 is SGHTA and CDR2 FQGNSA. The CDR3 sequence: CASSSRTADTQYF. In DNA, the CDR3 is TGTGCCAGCAGCTCCCGGACTGCAGATACGCAGTATTTT.

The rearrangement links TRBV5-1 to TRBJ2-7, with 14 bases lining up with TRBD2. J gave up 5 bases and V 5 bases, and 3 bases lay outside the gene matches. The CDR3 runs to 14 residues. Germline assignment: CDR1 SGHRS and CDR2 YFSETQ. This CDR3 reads CASSPGLAGDEQYF. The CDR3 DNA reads TGCGCCAGCAGTCCGGGACTAGCGGGAGACGAGCAGTACTTC.

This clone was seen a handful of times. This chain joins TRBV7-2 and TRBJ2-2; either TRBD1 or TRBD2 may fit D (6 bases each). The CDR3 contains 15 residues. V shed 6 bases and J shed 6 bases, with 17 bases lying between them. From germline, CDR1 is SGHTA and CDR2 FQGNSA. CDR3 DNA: TGTGCCAGCAGGACCGAGCTGGGGGGCCCCGGGGAGCTGTTTTTT. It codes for CASRTELGGPGELFF.

CDR3 loop: CASSTRGAVPGELFF. DNA of the CDR3: TGTGCCAGCAGCACCAGAGGGGCGGTCCCCGGGGAGCTGTTTTTT. This sequence joins TRBV7-9 and TRBJ2-2; D may match TRBD1 or TRBD2 (5 bases each). Trimming shortened V by 5 bases and J by 6 bases, and 16 bases separated the two germline ends. The CDR3 length is 15 residues. Germline CDR1 is SEHNR and CDR2 is FQNEAQ (reference sequence).

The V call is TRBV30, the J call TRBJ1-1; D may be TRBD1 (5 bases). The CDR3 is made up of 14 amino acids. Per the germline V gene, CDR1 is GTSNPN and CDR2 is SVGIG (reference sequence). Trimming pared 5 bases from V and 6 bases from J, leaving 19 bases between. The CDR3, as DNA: TGTGCCTGGGACCTAGGGGAGGGACGGTCTGAAGCTTTCTTT. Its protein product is CAWDLGEGRSEAFF.

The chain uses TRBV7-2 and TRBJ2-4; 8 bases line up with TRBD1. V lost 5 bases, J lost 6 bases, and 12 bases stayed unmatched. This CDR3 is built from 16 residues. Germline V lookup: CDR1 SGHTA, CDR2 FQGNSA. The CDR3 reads CASSPPAGGWGNIQYF. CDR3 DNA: TGTGCCAGCAGCCCGCCGGCAGGGGGCTGGGGAAACATTCAGTACTTC.

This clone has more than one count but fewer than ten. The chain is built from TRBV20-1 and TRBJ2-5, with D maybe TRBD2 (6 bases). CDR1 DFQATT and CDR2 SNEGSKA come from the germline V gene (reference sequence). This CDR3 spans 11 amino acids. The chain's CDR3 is CSWRVTETQYF. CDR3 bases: TGCAGCTGGAGGGTGACAGAGACCCAGTACTTC.